Detailed here is one T cell receptor (beta chain). The data derive from a study of blood T cell repertoires in COVID-19. About the research overall: Sites across the United States, Italy and Spain contributed samples from acute and convalescent COVID-19. T cells, B-cell-depleted T cells, or PBMCs provided the cDNA or gDNA that served as material.

Trimming cost V 5 bases and J 4 bases; bases outside gene matches: 5. The CDR3 has 14 residues. Germline V gives CDR1 SGHTA, CDR2 FQGNSA. Study processing details: Counts of nucleated cells, estimated from reference gene primer amplification, were obtained. The data were produced by immunoSEQ multiplex PCR, yet TCRdb's version contains in-frame clones alone and is incomplete. The V and J calls and clone size are taken from that table; D and trimming were inferred from the DNA. The sample consists of approximately 220,000 clones, roughly four fifths of them appearing once. This chain connects TRBV7-2 to TRBJ1-2; 9 bases agree with TRBD1. The clonotype comes from a woman aged 70 to 79 with acute or convalescent COVID-19. The sample comprised peripheral blood. The CDR3 protein is CASSPDRGGYGYTF. CDR3 sequence (DNA): TGTGCCAGCAGCCCGGACAGGGGAGGCTATGGCTACACCTTC.